This TCR beta chain was observed in a study of T-cell reconstitution after alpha-beta-depleted transplantation in children. Ten or more counts support this clonotype. Its antigen is as yet unknown. Preparation of the TCRbeta library was carried out with unique molecular identifiers. TCRdb independently ran MiXCR on the PCR reads; one entry per CDR3 protein. The sample shows roughly 670,000 distinct CDR3 sequences, around 13% of them seen only once. Study results and limitations: Newly produced T cells mostly accounted for T-cell counts and diversity one year post-transplant.

The sequences come from PBMCs, collected before TCRalphabeta/CD19-depleted stem cell transplant. This clonotype originated in a girl aged 2 to 10 with congenital amegakaryocytic thrombocytopenia, due to receive a stem cell transplant.

The CDR3 here is CASSSRHLNTEAFF. Written as DNA, the CDR3 is TGTGCCAGCAGTTCTCGACATTTAAACACTGAAGCTTTCTTT. V is TRBV12-3 or TRBV12-4 and J is TRBJ1-1; D remains unclear. The CDR3 covers 14 residues. Trimming shortened V by 4 bases and J by 2 bases, and 11 bases separated the two germline ends.